Listed below are T cell receptor beta chains from one sample, sequenced in a study of T cell responses to AZD1222 COVID-19 vaccine. Libraries were prepared by immunoSEQ multiplex PCR; TCRdb keeps only in-frame clonotypes and omits some of them. The sample yields 150,000 or so clones, 90% seen once. Sequenced material: peripheral blood, taken on day 0 of AZD1222 vaccination. The receptors shown here come from an adult in good health. Each CDR3 is given with its conserved first and last residue. Each record gives: J gene, D gene, clone size, V gene, CDR3 DNA, CDR3 protein. D genes are given only for firm matches. Clone size is stated in some rows and not others, as once, few, many or a class when expanded.

TRBJ2-1 - - TRBV3-1/TRBV3-2 TGTGCCAGCAGCCAAGTAGGTCCCTCCTACAATGAGCAGTTCTTC CASSQVGPSYNEQFF
TRBJ2-7 - - TRBV28 TGTGCCAGCAGTTATGTTCTAGCGATCGACGAGCAGTACTTC CASSYVLAIDEQYF
TRBJ2-1 TRBD2 - TRBV4-1 TGCGCCAGCAGCCAACTAGCGGGAGTCTACAATGAGCAGTTCTTC CASSQLAGVYNEQFF
TRBJ2-7 TRBD2 - TRBV28 TGTGCCAGCAGTTTCTCTGGACTAGCGGGTTCCTACGAGCAGTACTTC CASSFSGLAGSYEQYF
TRBJ2-3 - - TRBV29-1 TGCAGCGTGGGGGCTAGCACAGATACGCAGTATTTT CSVGASTDTQYF
TRBJ2-1 TRBD1 - TRBV11-2 TGTGCCAGCAGCTCACCGTACAGCCTCCGGGACAGGGGTAGGAATGAGCAGTTCTTC CASSSPYSLRDRGRNEQFF
TRBJ1-2 - - TRBV6-5 TGTGCCAGCATGTCGAGAGCTAACTATGGCTACACCTTC CASMSRANYGYTF
TRBJ2-1 - - TRBV7-2 TGTGCCAGCAGCCCTGGGGTAGCCTCCGGCTACAATGAGCAGTTCTTC CASSPGVASGYNEQFF
TRBJ1-6 - - TRBV9 TGTGCCAGCAGCGTACAGGGTCTGGGTAATTCACCCCTCCACTTT CASSVQGLGNSPLHF
TRBJ1-1 TRBD1 - TRBV24-1 TGTGCCACCAGTGCAGGACAGGGAAGGACTGAAGCTTTCTTT CATSAGQGRTEAFF
TRBJ2-7 TRBD2 - TRBV6-2/TRBV6-3 TGTGCCAGCAGTTACCCCACCGGGACTAGCGGAACCTACGAGCAGTACTTC CASSYPTGTSGTYEQYF
TRBJ1-2 - - TRBV28 TGTGCCAGCAGTTTAGGCTCCAACTATGGCTACACCTTC CASSLGSNYGYTF
TRBJ1-1 - - TRBV20-1 TGCAGTGTGGAGTTCACTGAAGCTTTCTTT CSVEFTEAFF
TRBJ2-7 - - TRBV7-2 TGTGCCAGCAGCCTGGGACCAACTTACTACGAGCAGTACTTC CASSLGPTYYEQYF
TRBJ1-1 TRBD1 - TRBV5-1 TGCGCCAGCAGATACGGACAGGGACAGGAAGCTTTCTTT CASRYGQGQEAFF
TRBJ1-1 TRBD1 few TRBV28 TGTGCCAGCAGTTTATCCGCCGGGACAGCGCGATCTAAAGCTTTCTTT CASSLSAGTARSKAFF
TRBJ2-7 - - TRBV27 TGTGCCAGCAGTCGTTTAGGCGACTACGAGCAGTACTTC CASSRLGDYEQYF
TRBJ2-1 TRBD2 - TRBV7-9 TGTGCCAGCAGCTTAGTCACTAGCGGGAGAAGCAATGAGCAGTTCTTC CASSLVTSGRSNEQFF
TRBJ1-1 - - TRBV6-1 TGTGCCAGCAGTGAATTGGGGGACATCACTGAAGCTTTCTTT CASSELGDITEAFF
TRBJ2-1 - - TRBV30 TGTGCCTGGAGCCCAGCGGGCCACAATGAGCAGTTCTTC CAWSPAGHNEQFF
TRBJ2-7 - once TRBV18 TGTGCCAGCTCACCACCAAGGGTTCCCTACGAGCAGTACTTC CASSPPRVPYEQYF
TRBJ2-1 - - TRBV4-3 TGCGCCAGCAGTAACGAGGGGGATTCGGTCTTC CASSNEGDSVF